These 31 T cell receptor beta chains originate from one sample sequenced in a study of T cell responses to AZD1222 COVID-19 vaccine. TCRdb's table, derived via immunoSEQ multiplex PCR, lists solely in-frame clones and lacks some. The profile shows around 88,000 clones, about 90% of them singletons. The specimen was peripheral blood, collected on day 0 of MenACWY control vaccination. These receptors all stem from an adult in good health.

This clone was found once. The chain carries TRBV3-1 (or the pseudogene TRBV3-2) and TRBJ2-3; maybe TRBD2 (7 bases). Trimming took 9 bases from V and 3 from J, leaving 13 bases between them. Looked up from germline, CDR1 is LGHDT and CDR2 is YNNKEL (reference sequence). The CDR3 spans 13 residues. For the CDR3, the DNA is TGTGCCAGTCGGGGGGCCGGGACAGATACGCAGTATTTT. Protein sequence: CASRGAGTDTQYF.

The chain uses TRBV6-5 and TRBJ1-3; D gene unclear. The V gene's germline CDR1 is MNHEY and CDR2 SVGAGI. The germline V and J ends were trimmed by 4 bases and 6 bases, with 4 bases remaining between them. CDR3 length equals 11 residues. The CDR3 DNA reads as TGTGCCAGCAGTTTTTCAAACACCATATATTTT. Protein: CASSFSNTIYF.

V usage is TRBV10-1 and J usage is TRBJ2-3; 14 bases fit TRBD2. The CDR3 extends over 16 amino acids. Germline CDR1 WNHNN, CDR2 SYGVQD (reference sequence). J lost 2 bases, V lost 5 bases, and 3 bases had no gene match. The CDR3 sequence: CASSRTSGGSTDTQYF. The CDR3 nucleotides read TGCGCCAGCAGTAGGACTAGCGGGGGGTCCACAGATACGCAGTATTTT.

The chain carries TRBV4-3 and TRBJ1-5, with D hard to call. The CDR3 spans 17 residues. The V end was cut by 0 bases, the J end by 4 bases, with 16 bases between. Germline values: CDR1 LGHNA, CDR2 YSLEER. The CDR3 sequence is CASSQDLQRLANQPQHF. As DNA, the CDR3 is TGCGCCAGCAGCCAAGATTTGCAAAGGTTGGCGAATCAGCCCCAGCATTTT.

This chain connects TRBV19 to TRBJ2-7, with D tentatively TRBD1 or TRBD2 (5 bases each). Germline V gives CDR1 LNHDA, CDR2 SQIVND (reference sequence). This CDR3 has 12 amino acids. Trimming shortened V by 3 bases and J by 4 bases, and 7 bases separated the two germline ends. This CDR3 reads CASSIGAYEQYF. CDR3 in DNA: TGTGCCAGTAGTATCGGGGCGTACGAGCAGTACTTC.

The rearrangement links TRBV6-6 to TRBJ1-1; 12 bases map to TRBD1. V gave up 8 bases and J gave up 4 bases; unmatched junction bases: 8. The CDR3 length is 15 residues. The germline gives CDR1 MNHNY, CDR2 SVGAGI (reference sequence). The CDR3 bases are TGTGCCAGCCACCCGGGACAGGGGGCAGGCACTGAAGCTTTCTTT. It codes for CASHPGQGAGTEAFF.

The V call is TRBV2, the J call TRBJ1-6, with 8 bases fitting TRBD1. The germline V gene has CDR1 SNHLY and CDR2 FYNNEI. CDR3 length: 15 residues. V lost 6 bases to trimming and J lost 7 bases; unmatched junction nucleotides: 8. The CDR3 spells CASSPRDRPNSPLHF. Here the CDR3 DNA reads TGTGCCAGCAGCCCCCGGGACAGGCCCAATTCACCCCTCCACTTT.

The sample holds one count of this clone. Here the CDR3 DNA reads TGTGCCTGGAGTTCAACGTTTTATGAGCAGTACTTC. This gives the protein CAWSSTFYEQYF. V gene TRBV30 combines with J gene TRBJ2-7, with D hard to call. V lost 2 bases and J 7 bases, leaving 12 bases between the germline ends. Germline V CDR1 and CDR2: GTSNPN, SVGIG (reference sequence). This CDR3 contains 12 residues. Combining the CDR3 with reference TRBV30 and TRBJ2-7 gives the whole variable domain SQTIHQWPATLVQPVGSPLSLECTVEGTSNPNLYWYRQAAGRGLQLLFYSVGIGQISSEVPQNLSASRPQDRQFILSSKKLLLSDSGFYLCAWSSTFYEQYFGPGTRLTVT.

V and J are TRBV5-1 and TRBJ1-1; 8 nucleotides agree with TRBD1. CDR1 SGHRS and CDR2 YFSETQ come from the germline V gene. The V and J ends lost 6 bases and 1 base, in that order; junction bases with no gene match: 8. The CDR3 contains 15 residues. The CDR3, as DNA: TGCGCCAGCACCCTAACCGGGACAGGGAACACTGAAGCTTTCTTT. Protein sequence: CASTLTGTGNTEAFF. Variable domain in full (rest from reference TRBV5-1 and TRBJ1-1): KAGVTQTPRYLIKTRGQQVTLSCSPISGHRSVSWYQQTPGQGLQFLFEYFSETQRNKGNFPGRFSGRQFSNSRSEMNVSTLELGDSALYLCASTLTGTGNTEAFFGQGTRLTVV.

J is TRBJ1-1 and V is TRBV4-3; TRBD1 might be the D (6 bases). Trimming took off 1 base at V and 1 base at J, with 10 bases between the two ends. This CDR3 contains 15 residues. Germline loops: CDR1 LGHNA, CDR2 YSLEER. CDR3 region: CASSQAGDPNTEAFF. The CDR3 DNA reads TGCGCCAGCAGCCAAGCAGGGGACCCGAACACTGAAGCTTTCTTT.

This clone was counted once. The chain combines TRBV7-3 with TRBJ2-6, with D possibly being TRBD2 (5 bases). Per germline, CDR1 SGHTA and CDR2 FQGTGA. With 5 bases removed from V and 1 base from J, the gap between germline ends came to 9 bases. There are 15 residues in the CDR3. The CDR3 nucleotides read TGTGCCAGCAGCCCGAGGAGGTCTGGGGCCAACGTCCTGACTTTC. The encoded protein is CASSPRRSGANVLTF.

This chain joins TRBV2 and TRBJ2-5; TRBD2 is a possible D gene (5 bases). V shed 8 bases and J shed 5 bases, with 12 bases lying between them. Germline V gene lookup returns CDR1 SNHLY and CDR2 FYNNEI. The CDR3 is 12 amino acids. As DNA, the CDR3 is TGTGCCAGCCGCCGGGAAGAGGAGACCCAGTACTTC. Its protein is CASRREEETQYF.

The V call is TRBV27, the J call TRBJ2-3; 10 bases line up with TRBD2. V shed 4 bases and J 10 bases; nucleotides not matched to a gene: 14. CDR1 and CDR2 from the germline V gene are MNHEY and SMNVEV (reference sequence). This CDR3 spans 16 amino acids. The CDR3 region has the DNA TGTGCCAGCAGTTCCTTAGCGGGGGGACTTGTATGGGCGCAGTATTTT. Protein product: CASSSLAGGLVWAQYF.

V usage is TRBV15 and J usage is TRBJ2-7, with D unresolved. V lost 0 bases to trimming and J lost 3 bases, with 9 bases between them. The CDR3 is 14 residues long. Per the germline V gene, CDR1 is LNHNV and CDR2 is YYDKDF (reference sequence). The CDR3 nucleotides read TGTGCCACCAGCAGAGATCGGACGGGCTACGAGCAGTACTTC. Its protein is CATSRDRTGYEQYF. The variable domain in full, with the rest retrieved from reference TRBV15 and TRBJ2-7, is DAMVIQNPRYQVTQFGKPVTLSCSQTLNHNVMYWYQQKSSQAPKLLFHYYDKDFNNEADTPDNFQSRRPNTSFCFLDIRSPGLGDTAMYLCATSRDRTGYEQYFGPGTRLTVT.

This rearrangement joins TRBV10-3 to TRBJ2-5, with 10 bases identical to TRBD1. Losses at the gene ends were 0 bases for V and 0 bases for J; bases not matched to a gene: 1. Looked up from germline, CDR1 is ENHRY and CDR2 is SYGVKD. This CDR3 contains 16 residues. The CDR3 nucleotides are TGTGCCATCAGTGAGTCGGGACAGGGGAACCAAGAGACCCAGTACTTC. Translating gives CAISESGQGNQETQYF.

This chain links TRBV19 with TRBJ2-1, with D perhaps matching TRBD2 (6 bases). Trimming pared 4 bases from V and 2 bases from J, leaving 33 bases between. CDR1 and CDR2 (germline): LNHDA, SQIVND (reference sequence). The CDR3 runs 22 residues. The DNA of the CDR3 is TGTGCCAGTAGTACCCGCCTCATGGAGGGAGATACGGCAAGGTTGGCCTACAATGAGCAGTTCTTC. Translated: CASSTRLMEGDTARLAYNEQFF.

The chain joins TRBV4-3 to TRBJ2-2; 10 bases are shared with TRBD2. The CDR3 loop spans 16 amino acids. Germline CDR1 and CDR2: LGHNA and YSLEER. With 1 base clipped from V and 3 bases from J, the junction kept 2 bases outside the gene matches. DNA of the CDR3: TGCGCCAGCAGCCAAGGGACTAGCGGCGACACCGGGGAGCTGTTTTTT. This gives the protein CASSQGTSGDTGELFF.

This chain uses TRBV4-3 with TRBJ1-2; the D is unclear. Germline CDR1 and CDR2: LGHNA and YSLEER. V was shortened by 0 bases and J by 6 bases, with 14 bases between the two germline ends. This CDR3 region has 15 residues. CDR3 loop: CASSQERLQGDGYTF. The DNA for the CDR3 is TGCGCCAGCAGCCAAGAGAGGCTCCAAGGAGATGGCTACACCTTC.

The V gene is TRBV2, the J gene TRBJ1-2; D unclear. Deletions cut 1 base from V and 3 bases from J, with 3 bases between. CDR1 and CDR2 from the germline V gene are SNHLY and FYNNEI. This CDR3 contains 12 residues. For the CDR3, the DNA is TGTGCCAGCAGTGAAGGGGACTATGGCTACACCTTC. Protein: CASSEGDYGYTF.

The rearrangement links TRBV11-2 to TRBJ2-1, with 7 nucleotides matching TRBD1. V gave up 3 bases and J gave up 9 bases; unmatched junction bases: 8. From germline, CDR1 is SGHAT and CDR2 FQNNGV. The length of the CDR3 is 14 residues. As DNA, the CDR3 is TGTGCCAGCAGCTTTCGACAGGGTGGTATTGAGCAGTTCTTC. Translated, it gives CASSFRQGGIEQFF.

The V and J genes are TRBV21-1 and TRBJ1-6. TRBV21-1 is flagged as a pseudogene. The CDR3 is 13 residues long. CDR3 in DNA: TGTGCCAGCTCACTCGGGGGACGTTCACCCCTCCACTTT. Residues: CASSLGGRSPLHF.

This clone was counted a few times. This chain links TRBV3-1 (or the pseudogene TRBV3-2) with TRBJ1-4, with D possibly being TRBD1 (5 bases). Trimming took 1 base from V and 8 from J, leaving 14 bases between them. CDR1 LGHDT and CDR2 YNNKEL come from the germline V gene (reference sequence). This CDR3 spans 15 amino acids. As DNA, the CDR3 is TGTGCCAGCAGCCAAGTAACTGGGGGGAGGGAAAAACTGTTTTTT. Translation: CASSQVTGGREKLFF.

The rearrangement joins TRBV4-3 to TRBJ2-1; the D is unclear. The CDR3 covers 16 residues. Germline CDR1 reads LGHNA; CDR2 reads YSLEER. The V and J ends lost 4 bases and 1 base respectively, with 14 bases between them. CDR3 loop: CASSLRGTGSYNEQFF. The CDR3 DNA follows: TGCGCCAGCAGCCTCCGCGGCACGGGTTCCTACAATGAGCAGTTCTTC.

The rearrangement links TRBV10-1 to TRBJ2-3; 7 bases line up with TRBD1. V lost 6 bases to trimming and J lost 5 bases; unmatched junction nucleotides: 11. CDR3 length: 15 amino acids. CDR1 is WNHNN, CDR2 SYGVQD, per germline (reference sequence). CDR3 DNA: TGCGCCAGCAGCCCGAGAGGGGGCTTTGGAGATACGCAGTATTTT. This translates into CASSPRGGFGDTQYF.

This clone was seen a handful of times. The V and J genes are TRBV19 and TRBJ1-1; TRBD1 matches 7 bases. From germline, CDR1 is LNHDA and CDR2 SQIVND (reference sequence). This CDR3 spans 15 amino acids. The V and J ends lost 7 bases and 1 base, in that order; junction bases with no gene match: 9. The CDR3 DNA sequence: TGTGCCAGTACCGTGACAGGGCTGGCGAACACTGAAGCTTTCTTT. It translates to CASTVTGLANTEAFF.

CDR3 sequence reads: CASSLGYRGPLHF. CDR3 DNA: TGTGCCAGCAGCTTGGGGTACAGGGGACCCCTCCACTTT. V and J are TRBV11-3 and TRBJ1-6; 7 bases fit TRBD1. The V and J ends lost 3 bases and 12 bases, in that order; junction bases with no gene match: 5. From germline, CDR1 is SGHNT and CDR2 YENEEA. The CDR3 consists of 13 residues.

There are a few counts of this clone. The chain carries TRBV7-8 and TRBJ2-3; D may be TRBD2 (6 bases). Trimming stripped 4 bases from V and 5 bases from J, with 16 bases between. This CDR3 contains 15 residues. Germline values: CDR1 SGHVS, CDR2 FQNEAQ. DNA of the CDR3: TGTGCCAGCAGCTCCCCGTCGGGGGAGAGAGATACGCAGTATTTT. Residues: CASSSPSGERDTQYF.

This clone showed up just once. For the CDR3, the DNA is TGTGCCAGCAGCAGGCGGGACGGTGGGGACGGCTACACCTTC. Amino acid sequence: CASSRRDGGDGYTF. This rearrangement joins TRBV5-6 to TRBJ1-2; a possible D gene is TRBD1 (5 bases). Trimming removed 4 bases from V and 8 bases from J, with 18 bases in between. CDR1 is SGHDT and CDR2 is YYEEEE in the germline V gene. The CDR3 extends over 14 amino acids.

The genes are TRBV6-2 or TRBV6-3 and TRBJ2-7, with TRBD1 matching over 10 bases. This CDR3 is built from 15 residues. Germline V gene lookup returns CDR1 MNHEY and CDR2 SVGEGT. V lost 5 bases to trimming and J lost 2 bases; unmatched junction nucleotides: 6. Here the CDR3 reads CASSQEDRGAYEQYF. The CDR3 DNA follows: TGTGCCAGCAGTCAGGAGGACAGGGGGGCCTACGAGCAGTACTTC.

The chain links TRBV19 to TRBJ2-1; unclear D gene. Trimming cost V 5 bases and J 1 base, with 6 bases left between them. The CDR3 is 13 amino acids. Germline assignment: CDR1 LNHDA and CDR2 SQIVND (reference sequence). This chain's CDR3 is CASSAQSYNEQFF. The CDR3 DNA reads TGTGCCAGTAGTGCTCAGTCCTACAATGAGCAGTTCTTC. The entire variable domain, with the rest obtained from reference TRBV19 and TRBJ2-1, is as follows: DGGITQSPKYLFRKEGQNVTLSCEQNLNHDAMYWYRQDPGQGLRLIYYSQIVNDFQKGDIAEGYSVSREKKESFPLTVTSAQKNPTAFYLCASSAQSYNEQFFGPGTRLTVL.

This clone appeared once. This rearrangement joins TRBV2 to TRBJ1-1; D perhaps matches TRBD1 (5 bases). V lost 6 bases and J lost 2, with 16 bases in between. Germline V gives CDR1 SNHLY, CDR2 FYNNEI. The CDR3 is made up of 15 amino acids. CDR3 nucleotide sequence: TGTGCCAGCAGGGGGGATGGGGCAGCTAACACTGAAGCTTTCTTT. It translates to CASRGDGAANTEAFF.